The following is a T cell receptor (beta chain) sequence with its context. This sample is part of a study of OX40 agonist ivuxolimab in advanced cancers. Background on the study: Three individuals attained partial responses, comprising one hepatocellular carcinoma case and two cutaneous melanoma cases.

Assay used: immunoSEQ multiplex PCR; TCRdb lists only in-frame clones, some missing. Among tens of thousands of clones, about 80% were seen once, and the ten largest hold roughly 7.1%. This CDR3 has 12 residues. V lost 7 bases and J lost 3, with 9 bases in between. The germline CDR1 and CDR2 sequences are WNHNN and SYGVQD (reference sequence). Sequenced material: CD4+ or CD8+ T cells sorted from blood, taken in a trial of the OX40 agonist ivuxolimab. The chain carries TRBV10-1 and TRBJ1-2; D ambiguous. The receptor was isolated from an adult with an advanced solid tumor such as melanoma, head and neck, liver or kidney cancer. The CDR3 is CASKELYYGYTF. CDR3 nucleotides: TGCGCCAGCAAAGAACTCTACTATGGCTACACCTTC.